A selection of T cell receptor beta chains follows, all from one sample in a study of blood T cell repertoires in COVID-19. Measured with immunoSEQ multiplex PCR; TCRdb has only the in-frame clones, and not every one. Of approximately 50,000 clones listed, around 85% are singletons. Sequenced input: peripheral blood. The receptors shown here come from a man aged 55 to 70 with acute or convalescent COVID-19. The CDR3 runs from the conserved cysteine through the conserved F or W. D genes are given only for firm matches.

D	V	J	DNA	CDR3
TRBD1	TRBV19	TRBJ1-1	TGTGCCAGTACTCCTAGGGACAGGGGGGGCACTGAAGCTTTCTTT	CASTPRDRGGTEAFF
NA	TRBV5-1	TRBJ1-6	TGCGCCAGCAGCCTATCGGGACAACTTAATTCACCCCTCCACTTT	CASSLSGQLNSPLHF
NA	TRBV19	TRBJ1-1	TGTGCCAGTAGTAGCACAGGAGGGGCCACTGAAGCTTTCTTT	CASSSTGGATEAFF
TRBD2	TRBV18	TRBJ2-1	TGTGCCAGCTCACCAATGAGCGGGAGTATCGATGAGCAGTTCTTC	CASSPMSGSIDEQFF
NA	TRBV9	TRBJ1-3	TGTGCCAGCAGCGTAGATGAGGTCCGCTCTGGAAACACCATATATTTT	CASSVDEVRSGNTIYF
NA	TRBV30	TRBJ1-3	TGTGCCTGGAGAAAGCAGGCTGGAAACACCATATATTTT	CAWRKQAGNTIYF
NA	TRBV28	TRBJ1-5	TGTGCCACCAAAGCTCCCAATCAGCCCCAGCATTTT	CATKAPNQPQHF
TRBD1	TRBV4-1	TRBJ2-1	TGCGCCAGCAGCCAAGGGGACAGGGTCCTCAATGAGCAGTTCTTC	CASSQGDRVLNEQFF
NA	TRBV9	TRBJ2-5	TGTGCCAGCAGCTCCCGGGGGGCGGAGACCCAGTACTTC	CASSSRGAETQYF
NA	TRBV29-1	TRBJ2-1	TGCAGCGTCCAAAAATCCCTAAACAATGAGCAGTTCTTC	CSVQKSLNNEQFF
TRBD2	TRBV2	TRBJ2-2	TGTGCCAGCAGAGAGACTAGCGGGAGCCCCGGGGAGCTGTTTTTT	CASRETSGSPGELFF
TRBD2	TRBV5-1	TRBJ2-2	TGCGCCAGCAAGCGGGAGGATCGCACCGGGGAGCTGTTTTTT	CASKREDRTGELFF
TRBD1	TRBV5-6	TRBJ1-2	TGTGCCAGCAGCCGGATAAGCAGGGGGCGCGACTATGGCTACACCTTC	CASSRISRGRDYGYTF